The TCR beta chain under discussion was sequenced for a study of T cells in Graves' hyperthyroidism and ophthalmopathy. Points from the study as a whole: Stable hyperthyroidism and ophthalmopathy were separated using 13 V-J signatures. Blood also carried most thyroid clonotypes expanded above 0.001.

Ten or more counts support this clonotype. The antigen remains undetermined. TCR beta CDR3 regions were amplified from RNA transcripts. With the HTBI primer set, the TCR CDR3 went through a first round of RT-PCR. Using its own MiXCR run on the multiplex PCR reads, TCRdb lists one record per CDR3 protein. The repertoire consists of roughly 260,000 distinct CDR3 sequences, with about 14% occurring once and the leading ten covering 13%. The germline CDR1 and CDR2 sequences are MNHNS and SASEGT. Trimming removed 2 bases at V and 2 bases at J, with 16 bases between. The CDR3 totals 16 residues. Criteria for exclusion of patients were uncontrolled infection, other autoimmune disease, pregnancy or lactation.

This chain uses TRBV6-1 with TRBJ2-7, with D unclear. The clonotype comes from a woman between 40 and 55 years old with Graves' hyperthyroidism that later progressed to Graves' ophthalmopathy. The source material was blood. CDR3 residues: CASSEYFVGGAYEQYF. In DNA form, the CDR3 reads TGTGCCAGCAGTGAATATTTCGTGGGCGGAGCCTACGAGCAGTACTTC.